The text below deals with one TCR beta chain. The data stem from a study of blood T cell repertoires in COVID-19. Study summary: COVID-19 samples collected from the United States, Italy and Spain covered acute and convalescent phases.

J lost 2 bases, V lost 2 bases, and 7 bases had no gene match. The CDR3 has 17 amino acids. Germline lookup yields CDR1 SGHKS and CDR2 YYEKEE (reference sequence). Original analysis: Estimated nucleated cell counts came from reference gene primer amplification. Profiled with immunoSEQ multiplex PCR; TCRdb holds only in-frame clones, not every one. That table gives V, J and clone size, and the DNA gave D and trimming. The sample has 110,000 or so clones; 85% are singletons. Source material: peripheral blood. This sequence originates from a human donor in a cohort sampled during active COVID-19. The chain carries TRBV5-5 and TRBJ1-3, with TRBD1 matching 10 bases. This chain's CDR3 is CASSFRGTGATGNTIYF. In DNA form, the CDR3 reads TGTGCCAGCAGCTTCCGAGGGACAGGGGCTACTGGAAACACCATATATTTT.